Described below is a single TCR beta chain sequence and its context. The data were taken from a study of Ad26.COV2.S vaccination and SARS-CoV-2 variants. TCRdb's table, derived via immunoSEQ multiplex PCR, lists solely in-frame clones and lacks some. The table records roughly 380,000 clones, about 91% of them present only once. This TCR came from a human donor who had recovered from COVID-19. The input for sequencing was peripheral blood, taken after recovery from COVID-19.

The CDR3 region has the DNA TGCGCCAGCAGCCAAGATCTGGGGCCCTACGAGCAGTACTTC. Translating it yields CASSQDLGPYEQYF. The V and J genes are TRBV4-3 and TRBJ2-7, with D possibly being TRBD1 (5 bases). V was shortened by 0 bases and J by 2 bases, with 8 bases between the two germline ends. Germline V CDR1 and CDR2: LGHNA, YSLEER. CDR3 length: 14 amino acids.